This T cell receptor beta chain derives from a study of cytomegalovirus exposure and HLA in healthy donors. Germline V gene lookup returns CDR1 MGHRA and CDR2 YSYEKL. Trimming took 0 bases from V and 0 from J, leaving 24 bases between them. This CDR3 has 21 amino acids. PCR amplification relied on 60 Vbeta primers (plus 13 Jbeta primers). Using immunoSEQ multiplex PCR, the repertoire was profiled, and TCRdb retains in-frame clones only, with some absent. Altogether roughly 140,000 clones are present, 70% to 75% being singletons, with the ten largest covering approximately 1.8%. Study observations and caveats: In a later analysis, compared with equally common non-associated chains, HLA-associated beta chains were more expanded. Sequence variants that were highly shared formed a cluster that was likely a sequencing artifact. The authors later linked a missense DCLRE1C variant to TCR beta V- and J-gene trimming.

Concerning this clone: The antigen is not known.

This chain uses TRBV4-1 with TRBJ2-1; possibly TRBD2 for D (6 bases). The sequence derives from a woman aged 25 to 39 in good health and CMV-seronegative. Sequenced: PBMCs. Written as DNA, the CDR3 is TGCGCCAGCAGCCAAGATAGCCCGGGAGTCACCTATCCTAGCTCCTACAATGAGCAGTTCTTC. It translates to CASSQDSPGVTYPSSYNEQFF.